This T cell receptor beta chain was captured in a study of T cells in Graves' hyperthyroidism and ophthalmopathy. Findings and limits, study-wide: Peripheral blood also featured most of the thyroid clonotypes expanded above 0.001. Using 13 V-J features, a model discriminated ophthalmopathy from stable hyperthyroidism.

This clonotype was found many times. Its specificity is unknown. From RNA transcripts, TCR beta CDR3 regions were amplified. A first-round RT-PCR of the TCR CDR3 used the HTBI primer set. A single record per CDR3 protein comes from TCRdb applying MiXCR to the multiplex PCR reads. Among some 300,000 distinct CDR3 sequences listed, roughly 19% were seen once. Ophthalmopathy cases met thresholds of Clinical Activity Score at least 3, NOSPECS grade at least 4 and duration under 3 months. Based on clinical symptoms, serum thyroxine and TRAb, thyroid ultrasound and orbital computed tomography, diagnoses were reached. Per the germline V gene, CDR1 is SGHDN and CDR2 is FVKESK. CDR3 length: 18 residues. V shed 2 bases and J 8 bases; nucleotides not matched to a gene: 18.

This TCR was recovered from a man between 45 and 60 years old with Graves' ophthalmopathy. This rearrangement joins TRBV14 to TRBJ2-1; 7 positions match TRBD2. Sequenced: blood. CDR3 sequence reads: CASSQRRTSALFGYEQFF. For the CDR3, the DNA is TGTGCCAGCAGCCAACGGAGAACTAGCGCCCTTTTTGGATATGAGCAGTTCTTC.